This TCR beta chain was identified during a study of regulatory T cells in long-lasting Graves disease. This clonotype was counted a few times. Assembly of TCR beta libraries relied on iRepertoire HTBI primers together with Arm-PCR of CDR3 regions. Using its own MiXCR run on the multiplex PCR reads, TCRdb lists one record per CDR3 protein. The sample consists of 410,000 or so distinct CDR3 sequences, about 15% of them appearing once. This CDR3 is built from 19 residues. J lost 7 bases, V lost 0 bases, and 15 bases had no gene match. CDR1 is SNHLY, CDR2 FYNNEI, per germline. Sample time point: newly diagnosed GD, antithyroid drugs for less than 3 months. There was RNA extracted from PBMCs, and the TCR library was made from it. The sample was also reused in another study, on T cells in Graves' hyperthyroidism and ophthalmopathy. As reported in that work: Using the HTBI primer set, a first-round RT-PCR was run on the TCR CDR3.

The rearrangement joins TRBV2 to TRBJ1-6; 7 nucleotides align to TRBD1. Sequenced material: peripheral blood mononuclear cells (PBMCs), taken at new diagnosis, from a patient treated with antithyroid drugs. The TCR sequence derives from a woman in her 30s with Graves disease. CDR3 region: CASSEAHPDRADINSPLHF. CDR3 nucleotide sequence: TGTGCCAGCAGTGAAGCCCACCCTGACAGGGCGGATATCAATTCACCCCTCCACTTT.